This T cell receptor beta chain was captured by sequencing in a study of blood T cell repertoires in COVID-19. Study-wide background: From T cells, B-cell-depleted T cells, or PBMCs came the material, which was cDNA or gDNA.

Assay: immunoSEQ multiplex PCR; the TCRdb copy retains only in-frame clones and omits some. Of approximately 180,000 clones in the sample, about three quarters were seen once. The CDR3 sequence is 14 residues long. The germline V gene has CDR1 ENHRY and CDR2 SYGVKD. The V and J ends lost 3 bases and 10 bases, in that order; junction bases with no gene match: 9. Sequences were obtained from peripheral blood. This chain connects TRBV10-3 to TRBJ1-1; 9 nucleotides align to TRBD1. The TCR was taken from a woman in her 70s with acute or convalescent COVID-19. The CDR3 loop is CAISETDRGSGAFF. The CDR3 DNA is TGTGCCATCAGTGAAACGGACAGGGGCTCAGGAGCTTTCTTT.